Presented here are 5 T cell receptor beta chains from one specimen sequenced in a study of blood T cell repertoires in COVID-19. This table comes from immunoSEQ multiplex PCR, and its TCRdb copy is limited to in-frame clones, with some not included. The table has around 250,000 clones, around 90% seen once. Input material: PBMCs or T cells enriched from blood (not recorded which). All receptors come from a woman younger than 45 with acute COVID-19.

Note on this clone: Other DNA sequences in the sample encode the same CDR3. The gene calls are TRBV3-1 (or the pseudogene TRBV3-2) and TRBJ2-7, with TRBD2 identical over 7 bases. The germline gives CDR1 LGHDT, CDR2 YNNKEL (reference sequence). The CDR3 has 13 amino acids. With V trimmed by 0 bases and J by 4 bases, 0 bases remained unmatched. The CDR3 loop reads CASSQDSGYEQYF. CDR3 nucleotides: TGTGCCAGCAGCCAAGATAGCGGGTACGAGCAGTACTTC.

The CDR3 DNA follows: TGCGCCAGCAGGGTACTAGCGGGTCGCACCTCCACAGATACGCAGTATTTT. This translates into CASRVLAGRTSTDTQYF. This chain uses TRBV5-1 with TRBJ2-3; 9 bases match TRBD2. V was pared by 5 bases and J by 2 bases, with 12 bases of the junction left unmatched. The CDR3 loop spans 17 amino acids. CDR1 is SGHRS, CDR2 YFSETQ, per germline. Full variable domain (missing parts from reference TRBV5-1 and TRBJ2-3): KAGVTQTPRYLIKTRGQQVTLSCSPISGHRSVSWYQQTPGQGLQFLFEYFSETQRNKGNFPGRFSGRQFSNSRSEMNVSTLELGDSALYLCASRVLAGRTSTDTQYFGPGTRLTVL.

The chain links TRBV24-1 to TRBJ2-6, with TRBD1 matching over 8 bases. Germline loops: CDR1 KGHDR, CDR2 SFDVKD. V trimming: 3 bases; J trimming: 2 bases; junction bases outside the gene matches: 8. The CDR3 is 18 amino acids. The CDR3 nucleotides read TGTGCCACCAGTGATACGCGGACAGGGCTGGCTGGGGCCAACGTCCTGACTTTC. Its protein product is CATSDTRTGLAGANVLTF.

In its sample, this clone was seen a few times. CDR3 sequence (DNA): TGTGCCACATACAGCGAGGGCTCCTACAATGAGCAGTTCTTC. Translating it yields CATYSEGSYNEQFF. The J gene is TRBJ2-1, the V gene TRBV10-3; D might be TRBD2 (5 bases). In germline, CDR1 is ENHRY, CDR2 SYGVKD. This CDR3 region has 14 residues. With 10 bases removed from V and 0 bases from J, the gap between germline ends came to 13 bases.

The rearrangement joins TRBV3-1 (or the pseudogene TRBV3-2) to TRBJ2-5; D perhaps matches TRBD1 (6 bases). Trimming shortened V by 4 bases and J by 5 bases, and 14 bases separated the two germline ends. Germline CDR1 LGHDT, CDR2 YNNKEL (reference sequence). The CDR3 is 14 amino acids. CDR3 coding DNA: TGTGCCAGCAGCCTACCGGGACAATCGGAGACCCAGTACTTC. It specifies CASSLPGQSETQYF.